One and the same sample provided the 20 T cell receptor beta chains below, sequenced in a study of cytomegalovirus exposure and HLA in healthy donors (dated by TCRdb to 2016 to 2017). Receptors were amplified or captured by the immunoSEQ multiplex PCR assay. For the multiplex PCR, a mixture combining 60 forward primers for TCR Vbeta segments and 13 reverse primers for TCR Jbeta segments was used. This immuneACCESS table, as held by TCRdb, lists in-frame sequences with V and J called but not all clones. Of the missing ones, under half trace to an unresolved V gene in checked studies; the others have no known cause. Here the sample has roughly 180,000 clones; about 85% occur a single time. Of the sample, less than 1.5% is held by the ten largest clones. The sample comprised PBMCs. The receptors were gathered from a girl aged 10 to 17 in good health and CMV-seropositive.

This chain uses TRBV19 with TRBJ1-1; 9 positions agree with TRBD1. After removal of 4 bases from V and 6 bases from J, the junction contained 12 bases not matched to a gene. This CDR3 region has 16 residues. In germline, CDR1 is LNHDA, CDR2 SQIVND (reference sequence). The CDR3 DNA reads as TGTGCCAGTAGTAAGAGGACAGGGGCCGGCCTTCCTGAAGCTTTCTTT. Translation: CASSKRTGAGLPEAFF. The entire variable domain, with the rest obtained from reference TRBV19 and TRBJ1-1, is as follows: DGGITQSPKYLFRKEGQNVTLSCEQNLNHDAMYWYRQDPGQGLRLIYYSQIVNDFQKGDIAEGYSVSREKKESFPLTVTSAQKNPTAFYLCASSKRTGAGLPEAFFGQGTRLTVV.

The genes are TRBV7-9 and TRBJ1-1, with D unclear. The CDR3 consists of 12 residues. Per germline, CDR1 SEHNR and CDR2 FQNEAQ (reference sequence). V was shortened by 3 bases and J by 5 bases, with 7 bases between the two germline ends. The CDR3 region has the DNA TGTGCCAGCAGCTTTACGGGAACTGAAGCTTTCTTT. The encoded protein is CASSFTGTEAFF.

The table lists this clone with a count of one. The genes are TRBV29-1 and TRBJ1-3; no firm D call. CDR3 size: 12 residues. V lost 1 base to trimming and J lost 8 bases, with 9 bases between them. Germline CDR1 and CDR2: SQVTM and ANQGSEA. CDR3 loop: CSVEAPRDTIYF. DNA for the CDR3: TGCAGCGTTGAAGCCCCGAGGGACACCATATATTTT.

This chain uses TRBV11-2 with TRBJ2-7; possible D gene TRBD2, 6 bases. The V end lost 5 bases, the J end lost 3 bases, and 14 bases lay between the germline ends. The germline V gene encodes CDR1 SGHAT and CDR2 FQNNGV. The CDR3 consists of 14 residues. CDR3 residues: CASSRTGLLYEQYF. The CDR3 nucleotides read TGTGCCAGCAGCCGAACGGGACTCCTCTACGAGCAGTACTTC.

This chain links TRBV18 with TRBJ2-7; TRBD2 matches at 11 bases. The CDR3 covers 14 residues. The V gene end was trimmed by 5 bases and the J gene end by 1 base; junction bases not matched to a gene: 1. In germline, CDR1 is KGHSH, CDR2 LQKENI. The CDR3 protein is CASSTSGSSYEQYF. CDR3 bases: TGTGCCAGCTCAACTAGCGGGAGTTCCTACGAGCAGTACTTC.

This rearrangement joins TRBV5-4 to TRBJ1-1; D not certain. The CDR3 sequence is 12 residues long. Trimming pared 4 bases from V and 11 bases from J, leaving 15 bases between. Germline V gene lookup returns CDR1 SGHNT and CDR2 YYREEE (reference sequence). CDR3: CASSAQPAGAFF. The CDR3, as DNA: TGTGCCAGCAGCGCGCAGCCAGCGGGGGCTTTCTTT.

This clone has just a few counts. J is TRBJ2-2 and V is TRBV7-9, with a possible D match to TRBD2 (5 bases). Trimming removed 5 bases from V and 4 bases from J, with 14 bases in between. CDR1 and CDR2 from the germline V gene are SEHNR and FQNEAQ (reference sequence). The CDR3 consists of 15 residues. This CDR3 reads CASSRLGEGTGELFF. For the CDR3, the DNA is TGTGCCAGCAGCCGCCTGGGAGAGGGCACCGGGGAGCTGTTTTTT.

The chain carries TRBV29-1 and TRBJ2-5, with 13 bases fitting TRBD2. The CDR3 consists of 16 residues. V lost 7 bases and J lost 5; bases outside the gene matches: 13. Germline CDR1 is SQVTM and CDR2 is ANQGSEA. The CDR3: CSAGWTSGRGGETQYF. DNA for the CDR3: TGCAGCGCCGGGTGGACTAGCGGGAGAGGGGGGGAGACCCAGTACTTC.

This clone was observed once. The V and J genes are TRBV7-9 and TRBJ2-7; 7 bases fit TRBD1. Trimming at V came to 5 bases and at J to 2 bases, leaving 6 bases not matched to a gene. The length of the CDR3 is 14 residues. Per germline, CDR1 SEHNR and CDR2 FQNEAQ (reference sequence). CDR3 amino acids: CASSGTGAPYEQYF. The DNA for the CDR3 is TGTGCCAGCAGCGGAACAGGGGCGCCCTACGAGCAGTACTTC.

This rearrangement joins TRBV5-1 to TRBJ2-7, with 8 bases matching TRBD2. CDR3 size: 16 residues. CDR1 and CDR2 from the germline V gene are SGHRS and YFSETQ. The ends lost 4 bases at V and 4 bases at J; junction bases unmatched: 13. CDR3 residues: CASSPGGLAGPYEQYF. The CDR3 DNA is TGCGCCAGCAGCCCTGGAGGTCTAGCGGGTCCTTACGAGCAGTACTTC.

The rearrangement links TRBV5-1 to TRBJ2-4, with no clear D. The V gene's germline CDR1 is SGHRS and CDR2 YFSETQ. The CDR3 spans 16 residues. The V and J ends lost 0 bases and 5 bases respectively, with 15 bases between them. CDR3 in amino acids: CASSLEAHRVENIQYF. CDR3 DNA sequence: TGCGCCAGCAGCTTGGAAGCGCACCGCGTAGAAAACATTCAGTACTTC.

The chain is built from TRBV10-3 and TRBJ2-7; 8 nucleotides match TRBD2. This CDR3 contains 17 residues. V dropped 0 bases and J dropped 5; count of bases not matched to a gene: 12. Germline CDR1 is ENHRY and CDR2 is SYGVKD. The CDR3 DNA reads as TGTGCCATCAGTGAGTCTCTTACTCGTAGCGGGAACAACGAGCAGTACTTC. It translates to CAISESLTRSGNNEQYF.

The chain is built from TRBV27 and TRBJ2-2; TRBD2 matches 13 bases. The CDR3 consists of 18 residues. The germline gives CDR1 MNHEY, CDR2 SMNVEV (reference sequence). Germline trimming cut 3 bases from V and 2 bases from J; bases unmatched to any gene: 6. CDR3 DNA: TGTGCCAGCAGTTTCCAGGGACTAGCGGGAATTAACACCGGGGAGCTGTTTTTT. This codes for CASSFQGLAGINTGELFF.

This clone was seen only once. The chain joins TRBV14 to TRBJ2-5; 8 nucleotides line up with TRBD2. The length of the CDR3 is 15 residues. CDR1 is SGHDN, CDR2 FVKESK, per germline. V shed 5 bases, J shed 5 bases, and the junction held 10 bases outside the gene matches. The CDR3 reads CASSATGGAWETQYF. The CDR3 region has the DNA TGTGCCAGCAGCGCCACGGGAGGGGCCTGGGAGACCCAGTACTTC.

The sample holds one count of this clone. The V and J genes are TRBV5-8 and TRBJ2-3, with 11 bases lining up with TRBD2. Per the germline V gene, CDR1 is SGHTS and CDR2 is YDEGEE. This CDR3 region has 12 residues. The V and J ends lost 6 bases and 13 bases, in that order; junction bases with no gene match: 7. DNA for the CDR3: TGTGCCAGCATCCAGGCGACTAGCGGGAAGTATTTT. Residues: CASIQATSGKYF.

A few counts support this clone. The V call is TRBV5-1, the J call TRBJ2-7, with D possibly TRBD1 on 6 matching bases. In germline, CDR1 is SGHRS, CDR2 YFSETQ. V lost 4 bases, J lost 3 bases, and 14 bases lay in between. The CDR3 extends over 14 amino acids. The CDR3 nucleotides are TGCGCCAGCAGCGGGCAGGGGTGCGGCTACGAGCAGTACTTC. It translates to CASSGQGCGYEQYF.

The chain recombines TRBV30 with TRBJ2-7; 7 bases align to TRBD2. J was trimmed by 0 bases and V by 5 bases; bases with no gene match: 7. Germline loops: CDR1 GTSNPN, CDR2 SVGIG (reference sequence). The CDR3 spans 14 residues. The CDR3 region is CAWAPGLHSYEQYF. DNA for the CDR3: TGTGCCTGGGCACCGGGACTACACTCCTACGAGCAGTACTTC.

The CDR3 loop is CASSLATGTGYYEQYF. In DNA, the CDR3 is TGTGCCAGCAGCTTAGCTACCGGGACAGGGTACTACGAGCAGTACTTC. The V gene is TRBV11-2, the J gene TRBJ2-7, with 9 bases lining up with TRBD1. The CDR3 totals 16 residues. Germline CDR1 is SGHAT and CDR2 is FQNNGV. V lost 1 base to trimming and J lost 3 bases; unmatched junction nucleotides: 7. The full variable domain, rest sourced from reference TRBV11-2 and TRBJ2-7, is EAGVAQSPRYKIIEKRQSVAFWCNPISGHATLYWYQQILGQGPKLLIQFQNNGVVDDSQLPKDRFSAERLKGVDSTLKIQPAKLEDSAVYLCASSLATGTGYYEQYFGPGTRLTVT.

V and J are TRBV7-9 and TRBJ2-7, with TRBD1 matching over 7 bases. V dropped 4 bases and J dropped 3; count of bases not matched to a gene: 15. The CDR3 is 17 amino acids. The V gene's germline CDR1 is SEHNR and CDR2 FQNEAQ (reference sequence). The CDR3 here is CASSSETGSSPDYEQYF. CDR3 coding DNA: TGTGCCAGCAGCTCGGAGACAGGGTCGTCCCCCGACTACGAGCAGTACTTC. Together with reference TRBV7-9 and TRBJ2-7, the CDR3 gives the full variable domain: DTGVSQNPRHKITKRGQNVTFRCDPISEHNRLYWYRQTLGQGPEFLTYFQNEAQLEKSRLLSDRFSAERPKGSFSTLEIQRTEQGDSAMYLCASSSETGSSPDYEQYFGPGTRLTVT.

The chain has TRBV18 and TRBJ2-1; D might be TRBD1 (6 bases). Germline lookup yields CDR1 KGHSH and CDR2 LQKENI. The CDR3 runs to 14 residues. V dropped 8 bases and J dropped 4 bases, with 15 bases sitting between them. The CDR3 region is CASEYIRGYNEQFF. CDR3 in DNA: TGTGCCAGCGAGTATATCAGGGGTTACAATGAGCAGTTCTTC.